This T cell receptor beta chain was sequenced in a study of blood T cell repertoires in COVID-19. On the study more broadly: Sources were T cells, B-cell-depleted T cells, or PBMCs; the material itself was cDNA or gDNA.

V trimming: 3 bases; J trimming: 6 bases; junction bases outside the gene matches: 12. Germline CDR1 SEHNR, CDR2 FQNEAQ (reference sequence). The CDR3 has 16 amino acids. Participant-reported clinical history was the basis for cohort assignment. As processed by the authors: Reference gene primer amplification in the assay estimated nucleated cell counts. Method: immunoSEQ multiplex PCR; TCRdb's copy keeps in-frame clones and lacks some. Clone size and V and J calls were adopted from that table, with D and trimming inferred from the DNA. In the table there are more than 200,000 clones, approximately 80% of which are singletons.

The chain has TRBV7-9 and TRBJ1-2, with 8 bases aligning to TRBD1. The TCR sequence derives from a woman aged 40 to 49 with acute COVID-19. The sequenced sample consisted of PBMCs or T cells enriched from blood (not recorded which). The CDR3 coding sequence is TGTGCCAGCAGCTTTAGCTGGACAGGGAGGTTAGATGGCTACACCTTC. It specifies CASSFSWTGRLDGYTF.